This TCR beta chain appears in the sequencing data of a study of blood T cell repertoires in COVID-19. The method was immunoSEQ multiplex PCR; TCRdb's version includes in-frame clones alone and lacks a portion of them. The table has fewer than 300,000 clones, over 80% seen once. The CDR3 contains 13 residues. Germline values: CDR1 LNHNV, CDR2 YYDKDF (reference sequence). V was shortened by 11 bases and J by 2 bases, with 12 bases between the two germline ends. Sequenced sample: peripheral blood. V and J are TRBV15 and TRBJ1-4; D not resolved. This receptor was identified in a woman aged 40 to 49 who had recovered from COVID-19. The CDR3 protein is CASSYGTNEKLFF. The CDR3 DNA reads as TGTGCCTCATCTTATGGCACTAATGAAAAACTGTTTTTT. Using reference TRBV15 and TRBJ1-4 for the parts outside the CDR3, the full variable domain is DAMVIQNPRYQVTQFGKPVTLSCSQTLNHNVMYWYQQKSSQAPKLLFHYYDKDFNNEADTPDNFQSRRPNTSFCFLDIRSPGLGDTAMYLCASSYGTNEKLFFGSGTQLSVL.